This passage covers 20 T cell receptor beta chains from one sample sequenced in a study of T cell repertoires in cytomegalovirus infection (dated by TCRdb to the late 2010s). Sequenced using an Illumina HiSeq 1500. Starting from the raw public reads, TCRdb applied fastp trimming at Q25, assembled clones with MiXCR and retained in-frame beta chains. Each entry is one CDR3 protein sequence, shown with its most common DNA and genes. In this sample the table shows about 740,000 distinct CDR3 sequences, 35% to 45% of which occur a single time. Roughly 2.9% of the sample belongs to the ten largest clones. Sequencing was carried out using PBMCs. These receptors originate from a human donor in good health (CMV status not recorded). Some clones in this sample may be carry-over from other donors' samples.

This chain uses TRBV11-2 with TRBJ1-2; possibly TRBD1 for D (5 bases). With 0 bases removed from V and 7 bases from J, the gap between germline ends came to 9 bases. Germline V lookup: CDR1 SGHAT, CDR2 FQNNGV. This CDR3 contains 13 residues. CDR3 amino acids: CASSLDSGPGYTF. The CDR3 nucleotides read TGTGCCAGCAGCTTAGACTCGGGGCCTGGCTACACCTTC.

As regards this clonotype: The conserved phenylalanine or tryptophan is not found at the CDR3 terminus, so this likely reflects a read error. The DNA is left out, because the CDR3 cannot be placed on it with certainty; the CDR3 is given as TCRdb lists it. This chain joins TRBV2 and TRBJ2-7; the table's D call, TRBD2, has no DNA check behind it. The CDR3 spans 13 amino acids, including both terminal residues. Germline V gene lookup returns CDR1 SNHLY and CDR2 FYNNEI. CDR3 sequence: CASSDWGSGSPYL.

There are a few counts of this clonotype. This chain joins TRBV11-2 and TRBJ2-5; D gene ambiguous. The ends were cut back, 1 base at V and 5 bases at J, with 11 bases in the middle. This CDR3 has 14 amino acids. In germline, CDR1 is SGHAT, CDR2 FQNNGV. CDR3: CASSLGRGWETQYF. The CDR3, as DNA: TGTGCCAGCAGCTTAGGCAGAGGTTGGGAGACCCAGTACTTC.

This clonotype was picked up a small number of times. This rearrangement joins TRBV5-1 to TRBJ2-1; 8 bases map to TRBD2. V was pared by 3 bases and J by 2 bases, with 7 bases of the junction left unmatched. Germline-derived CDR1 and CDR2 are SGHRS and YFSETQ. The CDR3 consists of 16 residues. The CDR3 region has the DNA TGCGCCAGCAGCTATGGTCGCGGGAGGACCTACAATGAGCAGTTCTTC. It codes for CASSYGRGRTYNEQFF.

The rearrangement joins TRBV24-1 to TRBJ1-2, with TRBD1 identical over 9 bases. Germline-derived CDR1 and CDR2 are KGHDR and SFDVKD. The trim removed 0 bases at V and 6 bases at J, leaving 7 bases unmatched. This CDR3 is 16 amino acids long. In DNA form, the CDR3 reads TGTGCCACCAGTGATTTGGAAGGGGACAGGGTTAATGGCTACACCTTC. Protein sequence: CATSDLEGDRVNGYTF.

The rearrangement links TRBV28 to TRBJ2-7, with D perhaps matching TRBD1 (5 bases). Trimming removed 7 bases at V and 4 bases at J, with 17 bases between. Germline CDR1 is MDHEN and CDR2 is SYDVKM. This CDR3 region has 14 residues. The CDR3: CASIPSGPVYEQYF. As DNA, the CDR3 is TGTGCCAGCATTCCATCAGGGCCCGTGTACGAGCAGTACTTC. The complete variable domain, with remaining parts taken from reference TRBV28 and TRBJ2-7, reads DVKVTQSSRYLVKRTGEKVFLECVQDMDHENMFWYRQDPGLGLRLIYFSYDVKMKEKGDIPEGYSVSREKKERFSLILESASTNQTSMYLCASIPSGPVYEQYFGPGTRLTVT.

This clonotype appeared a few times. CDR3 sequence reads: CASSSQGGADTEAFF. For the CDR3, the DNA is TGTGCCAGCAGCTCCCAAGGGGGAGCGGACACTGAAGCTTTCTTT. V usage is TRBV28 and J usage is TRBJ1-1; D might be TRBD1 (6 bases). Trimming pared 6 bases from V and 3 bases from J, leaving 17 bases between. The CDR3 consists of 15 residues. Germline values: CDR1 MDHEN, CDR2 SYDVKM.

Remarks on this clonotype: Because it lacks the conserved phenylalanine or tryptophan at the end, this CDR3 is likely a read error. V gene TRBV7-6 combines with J gene TRBJ2-3, with a possible D match to TRBD2 (6 bases). Germline loops: CDR1 SGHVS, CDR2 FNYEAQ. Deletions cut 2 bases from V and 4 bases from J, with 7 bases between. The CDR3 loop spans 13 amino acids. CDR3 coding DNA: TGTGCCAGCAGCTTAAGACTAGCAGATACGCAGTATTTG. Translating gives CASSLRLADTQYL.

As concerns this clonotype: A much larger clone lies a single base off, so this may be a read error. The chain joins TRBV7-4 to TRBJ1-5; tentatively, D is TRBD1 (5 bases). Looked up from germline, CDR1 is SGHVT and CDR2 is SQSDAQ. This CDR3 region has 17 residues. The CDR3 DNA follows: TGTGCCTGCAGCTTAGGAGGGACCGGGGTAGGCAATCAGCCCCAGCATTTT. Its translation is CACSLGGTGVGNQPQHF. Using reference TRBV7-4 and TRBJ1-5 for the parts outside the CDR3, the full variable domain is GAGVSQSPRYKVAKRGRDVALRCDSISGHVTLYWYRQTLGQGSEVLTYSQSDAQRDKSGRPSGRFSAERPERSVSTLKIQRTEQGDSAVYLCACSLGGTGVGNQPQHFGDGTRLSIL.

This chain links TRBV6-1 with TRBJ2-1; D not resolved. The CDR3 sequence is 15 residues long. Germline-derived CDR1 and CDR2 are MNHNS and SASEGT. V was trimmed by 6 bases and J by 0 bases, leaving 12 bases between them. The CDR3 loop is CASSPTDSSYNEQFF. For the CDR3, the DNA is TGTGCCAGCAGCCCGACTGATAGCTCCTACAATGAGCAGTTCTTC.

This clonotype has only a few counts. The chain's CDR3 is CASSTGIGHRVGETQYF. CDR3 nucleotide sequence: TGTGCCAGCAGTACTGGGATCGGGCATCGGGTTGGAGAGACCCAGTACTTC. V usage is TRBV28 and J usage is TRBJ2-5; no reliable D call. CDR3 length equals 17 residues. V lost 5 bases, J lost 4 bases, and 23 bases lay in between. Germline lookup yields CDR1 MDHEN and CDR2 SYDVKM. The variable domain in full, completed from reference TRBV28 and TRBJ2-5, reads DVKVTQSSRYLVKRTGEKVFLECVQDMDHENMFWYRQDPGLGLRLIYFSYDVKMKEKGDIPEGYSVSREKKERFSLILESASTNQTSMYLCASSTGIGHRVGETQYFGPGTRLLVL.

CDR3 in DNA: TGTGCCAGCAGTTGGGACAGCTACTATGGCTACACCTTC. Protein sequence: CASSWDSYYGYTF. The V gene is TRBV5-4, the J gene TRBJ1-2; 7 nucleotides match TRBD1. The ends lost 5 bases at V and 3 bases at J; junction bases unmatched: 4. The CDR3 is 13 amino acids. Per the germline V gene, CDR1 is SGHNT and CDR2 is YYREEE (reference sequence).

This sequence joins TRBV7-2 and TRBJ2-7; D perhaps matches TRBD1 (5 bases). From germline, CDR1 is SGHTA and CDR2 FQGNSA. Trimming left V 5 bases short and J 0 bases short, with 14 bases between. This CDR3 comprises 15 residues. CDR3 sequence reads: CASSQWTTSSYEQYF. CDR3 DNA sequence: TGTGCCAGCAGCCAATGGACAACGAGCTCCTACGAGCAGTACTTC. Together with reference TRBV7-2 and TRBJ2-7, the CDR3 gives the full variable domain: GAGVSQSPSNKVTEKGKDVELRCDPISGHTALYWYRQSLGQGLEFLIYFQGNSAPDKSGLPSDRFSAERTGGSVSTLTIQRTQQEDSAVYLCASSQWTTSSYEQYFGPGTRLTVT.

This clonotype was found a few times. The chain employs TRBV29-1 and TRBJ2-6; TRBD1 matches at 8 bases. The germline CDR1 and CDR2 sequences are SQVTM and ANQGSEA. This CDR3 has 16 amino acids. After removal of 7 bases from V and 0 bases from J, the junction contained 8 bases not matched to a gene. CDR3 in amino acids: CSARGTGSSGANVLTF. For the CDR3, the DNA is TGCAGCGCTAGAGGGACAGGCAGCTCTGGGGCCAACGTCCTGACTTTC.

A few counts support this clonotype. CDR3 sequence reads: CASSIGTGNHQPQHF. The CDR3 DNA sequence: TGTGCCAGTAGTATCGGGACAGGTAATCATCAGCCCCAGCATTTT. The genes are TRBV19 and TRBJ1-5, with 8 bases matching TRBD1. The germline V gene has CDR1 LNHDA and CDR2 SQIVND (reference sequence). This CDR3 comprises 15 residues. The ends lost 3 bases at V and 5 bases at J; junction bases unmatched: 6.

J is TRBJ1-4 and V is TRBV19, with D hard to call. The V gene lost 6 bases and the J gene lost 12 bases, with 17 bases spanning the gap. This CDR3 contains 13 residues. Germline V gene data show CDR1 as LNHDA and CDR2 as SQIVND (reference sequence). The CDR3: CASRNGGSGQLFF. The DNA for the CDR3 is TGTGCCAGTAGAAATGGCGGGTCCGGGCAACTGTTTTTT.

CDR3 sequence: CASSLMGPTNGVEQFF. CDR3 nucleotides: TGTGCCAGCAGCTTAATGGGCCCCACGAACGGGGTTGAGCAGTTCTTC. The chain has TRBV7-2 and TRBJ2-1; D might be TRBD2 (5 bases). V was trimmed by 2 bases and J by 9 bases, leaving 20 bases between them. The CDR3 is made up of 16 amino acids. CDR1 and CDR2 from the germline V gene are SGHTA and FQGNSA.

This clonotype was detected only a few times. The genes are TRBV20-1 and TRBJ2-1, with TRBD2 identical over 12 bases. Germline lookup yields CDR1 DFQATT and CDR2 SNEGSKA (reference sequence). V trimming: 0 bases; J trimming: 6 bases; junction bases outside the gene matches: 24. The CDR3 covers 22 residues. CDR3 DNA sequence: TGCAGTGCTAGAGATGTAATATTAGGTGTGCTAGCGGGAGGGCCGATGTTCAATGAGCAGTTCTTC. Translating gives CSARDVILGVLAGGPMFNEQFF.

This clonotype has a handful of counts. The chain links TRBV27 to TRBJ1-2, with unresolved D. The CDR3 covers 14 residues. V was cut by 6 bases and J by 0 bases, with 11 bases left in between. Germline V gene sequence: CDR1 MNHEY, CDR2 SMNVEV (reference sequence). The DNA of the CDR3 is TGTGCCAGCAGCGGGAGGCAGACTAACTATGGCTACACCTTC. Translating it yields CASSGRQTNYGYTF.

This chain connects TRBV19 to TRBJ1-5, with a possible D match to TRBD1 (6 bases). V lost 4 bases and J 6 bases, leaving 16 bases between the germline ends. There are 15 residues in the CDR3. Germline loops: CDR1 LNHDA, CDR2 SQIVND (reference sequence). The CDR3 DNA reads TGTGCCAGTAGTACAAGGACAGTACAGACTCAGCCCCAGCATTTT. It is translated as CASSTRTVQTQPQHF.